Below, 12 T cell receptor beta chains from the same sample are listed, as sequenced in a study of blood T cell repertoires in COVID-19. Using immunoSEQ multiplex PCR, the repertoire was profiled, and TCRdb retains in-frame clones only, with some absent. The sample consists of about 150,000 clones, about 87% of them appearing once. Material: peripheral blood. The receptors stem from a woman of 80 years or more with COVID-19, enrolled during active disease.

CDR3 residues: CASSLGLPLREQYF. The DNA for the CDR3 is TGTGCCAGCAGCTTAGGACTCCCACTACGCGAGCAGTACTTC. The J gene is TRBJ2-7, the V gene TRBV7-2; D is uncertain. The CDR3 extends over 14 amino acids. Trimming shortened V by 1 base and J by 6 bases, and 13 bases separated the two germline ends. Germline-derived CDR1 and CDR2 are SGHTA and FQGNSA.

This clone came up a few times. The chain joins TRBV4-1 to TRBJ1-2; 9 positions agree with TRBD1. The junction had 6 bases not matched to a gene; V was cut back by 2 bases and J by 8 bases. This CDR3 is built from 14 residues. Germline-derived CDR1 and CDR2 are MGHRA and YSYEKL. The CDR3 loop reads CASSQPGQGIGYTF. CDR3 bases: TGCGCCAGCAGCCAACCGGGACAGGGTATAGGCTACACCTTC.

DNA of the CDR3: TGTGCCAGCAGTTACGCCCCCAGGGTAGGAGAGCAGTACTTC. Translating it yields CASSYAPRVGEQYF. The V call is TRBV6-2 or TRBV6-3, the J call TRBJ2-7; D is possibly TRBD1 (5 bases). Germline loops: CDR1 MNHEY, CDR2 SVGEGT. Trimming removed 2 bases at V and 7 bases at J, with 15 bases between. There are 14 residues in the CDR3.

The gene calls are TRBV7-2 and TRBJ1-5; the match to TRBD1 covers 9 bases. The CDR3 is 15 residues long. Trimming cost V 2 bases and J 4 bases; bases outside gene matches: 3. Germline loops: CDR1 SGHTA, CDR2 FQGNSA. The CDR3 region is CASSLTGQGNQPQHF. Written as DNA, the CDR3 is TGTGCCAGCAGCTTAACGGGACAGGGAAATCAGCCCCAGCATTTT.

The chain uses TRBV7-9 and TRBJ2-5; D gene ambiguous. The CDR3 contains 13 residues. Germline assignment: CDR1 SEHNR and CDR2 FQNEAQ (reference sequence). Trimming stripped 1 base from V and 1 base from J, with 4 bases between. The CDR3 loop reads CASSLDSQETQYF. The CDR3 coding sequence is TGTGCCAGCAGCTTAGACAGCCAAGAGACCCAGTACTTC.

This chain links TRBV10-3 with TRBJ2-3; D uncertain. Germline CDR1 ENHRY, CDR2 SYGVKD. The CDR3 covers 15 residues. V gave up 2 bases and J gave up 3 bases, with 12 bases separating them. The CDR3 sequence: CAISEGSAATDTQYF. Written as DNA, the CDR3 is TGTGCCATCAGTGAGGGTTCTGCGGCTACAGATACGCAGTATTTT.

The chain couples TRBV2 to TRBJ1-2, with 9 bases that match TRBD1. V dropped 0 bases and J dropped 4; count of bases not matched to a gene: 3. This CDR3 region has 15 residues. Germline assignment: CDR1 SNHLY and CDR2 FYNNEI. This CDR3 reads CASSEAGDRVYGYTF. The CDR3 nucleotides are TGTGCCAGCAGTGAAGCGGGGGACAGGGTCTATGGCTACACCTTC.

This clone showed up just a few times. The chain uses TRBV6-5 and TRBJ2-3; 9 nucleotides align to TRBD2. Unmatched junction bases numbered 8, after V lost 7 bases and J lost 6 bases. Germline-derived CDR1 and CDR2 are MNHEY and SVGAGI. This CDR3 spans 14 amino acids. The CDR3 loop reads CASTSGLASDTQYF. CDR3 nucleotides: TGTGCCAGCACCTCGGGACTAGCATCGGATACGCAGTATTTT.

The rearrangement joins TRBV5-4 to TRBJ1-4; D remains ambiguous. CDR1 is SGHNT, CDR2 YYREEE, per germline (reference sequence). The CDR3 has 15 amino acids. V was pared by 3 bases and J by 2 bases, with 11 bases between. Written as DNA, the CDR3 is TGTGCCAGCAGCTCGCAGGATTTTACTAATGAAAAACTGTTTTTT. The encoded protein is CASSSQDFTNEKLFF.

J is TRBJ2-1 and V is TRBV24-1; D is possibly TRBD2 (6 bases). V was clipped by 1 base and J by 5 bases, with 11 bases between them. Looked up from germline, CDR1 is KGHDR and CDR2 is SFDVKD. CDR3 length: 15 residues. The CDR3 reads CATSDFGSGNNEQFF. The CDR3 DNA follows: TGTGCCACCAGTGATTTCGGTAGCGGAAACAATGAGCAGTTCTTC.

The chain couples TRBV5-1 to TRBJ1-1, with 7 bases aligning to TRBD1. In germline, CDR1 is SGHRS, CDR2 YFSETQ. J was trimmed by 7 bases and V by 4 bases; bases with no gene match: 13. The CDR3 consists of 15 residues. CDR3 loop: CASSKTGEVGGEAFF. The CDR3 nucleotides read TGCGCCAGCAGCAAAACAGGGGAGGTCGGTGGTGAAGCTTTCTTT.

This clone was detected a few times. This chain joins TRBV28 and TRBJ1-2, with D hard to call. The V end lost 5 bases, the J end lost 8 bases, and 12 bases lay between the germline ends. The CDR3 is 12 residues long. Per the germline V gene, CDR1 is MDHEN and CDR2 is SYDVKM. The DNA of the CDR3 is TGTGCCAGCAGTCAAACACAAATAGGCTACACCTTC. It specifies CASSQTQIGYTF.